What follows are 24 T cell receptor beta chains derived from one specimen sequenced in a study of PD-1 blockade in classical Hodgkin lymphoma. The time point is: cycle 4 day 1 (C4D1), after 5 to 7 weeks of nivolumab. Each patient relapsed following autologous stem cell transplantation, and prior brentuximab vedotin exposure differed. The data were produced by immunoSEQ multiplex PCR, yet TCRdb's version contains in-frame clones alone and is incomplete. Found here are 50,000 to 65,000 clones, more than 80% of them singletons; the top ten hold around 8%. Sequenced material: peripheral blood mononuclear cells (PBMCs), taken before the fourth cycle of nivolumab. Receptor source: a human donor with classical Hodgkin lymphoma.

The genes are TRBV2 and TRBJ2-1; no clear D gene. The CDR3 sequence is 11 residues long. In germline, CDR1 is SNHLY, CDR2 FYNNEI. V lost 3 bases and J 6 bases, leaving 3 bases between the germline ends. The chain's CDR3 is CASSEPNEQFF. The CDR3 nucleotides read TGTGCCAGCAGTGAGCCCAATGAGCAGTTCTTC.

The chain couples TRBV2 to TRBJ2-7; D is undetermined. V lost 1 base and J 1 base, leaving 11 bases between the germline ends. There are 15 residues in the CDR3. Per the germline V gene, CDR1 is SNHLY and CDR2 is FYNNEI. The CDR3 loop is CASSEGHPASYEQYF. The CDR3 DNA follows: TGTGCCAGCAGTGAAGGTCACCCCGCATCCTACGAGCAGTACTTC.

The chain employs TRBV5-1 and TRBJ1-2; a possible D gene is TRBD1 (5 bases). This CDR3 is built from 15 residues. Germline CDR1 SGHRS, CDR2 YFSETQ. Trimming stripped 6 bases from V and 2 bases from J, with 17 bases between. The CDR3 spells CASKKIQDTNYGYTF. The CDR3 nucleotides read TGCGCCAGCAAGAAAATCCAGGACACCAACTATGGCTACACCTTC.

This sequence joins TRBV10-1 and TRBJ2-7; D ambiguous. The V end lost 3 bases, the J end lost 3 bases, and 9 bases lay between the germline ends. The CDR3 contains 13 residues. CDR1 and CDR2 from the germline V gene are WNHNN and SYGVQD (reference sequence). Here the CDR3 reads CASSEGTDYEQYF. The CDR3 DNA reads as TGCGCCAGCAGTGAAGGCACAGACTACGAGCAGTACTTC.

This sequence joins TRBV6-1 and TRBJ2-3, with TRBD2 identical over 9 bases. V was pared by 4 bases and J by 0 bases, with 8 bases of the junction left unmatched. Germline V lookup: CDR1 MNHNS, CDR2 SASEGT. The CDR3 runs 17 residues. Here the CDR3 reads CASSVLAGRTSTDTQYF. CDR3 sequence (DNA): TGTGCCAGCAGTGTTCTAGCGGGGCGCACTAGCACAGATACGCAGTATTTT.

This chain uses TRBV7-2 with TRBJ2-7, with D unclear. This CDR3 has 12 amino acids. V was pared by 6 bases and J by 3 bases, with 9 bases between. Germline CDR1 is SGHTA and CDR2 is FQGNSA. The CDR3: CASSSDHYEQYF. Here the CDR3 DNA reads TGTGCCAGCAGTTCGGACCACTACGAGCAGTACTTC.

The rearrangement links TRBV6-5 to TRBJ2-7; D possibly corresponds to TRBD1 (6 bases). The germline V and J ends were trimmed by 4 bases and 6 bases, with 13 bases remaining between them. Germline loops: CDR1 MNHEY, CDR2 SVGAGI. The CDR3 is 13 residues long. CDR3: CASSFRGLGEQYF. CDR3 DNA sequence: TGTGCCAGCAGTTTCAGGGGTTTGGGCGAGCAGTACTTC.

J is TRBJ1-4 and V is TRBV27; D gene ambiguous. Germline V gives CDR1 MNHEY, CDR2 SMNVEV (reference sequence). Trimming left V 2 bases short and J 7 bases short, with 11 bases between. The CDR3 is made up of 14 amino acids. Written as DNA, the CDR3 is TGTGCCAGCAGTTTAGAATCCCGGGGTGAAAAACTGTTTTTT. Its protein is CASSLESRGEKLFF.

This sequence joins TRBV19 and TRBJ2-2; a possible D gene is TRBD1 (6 bases). V was trimmed by 7 bases and J by 4 bases, leaving 16 bases between them. Germline V gene sequence: CDR1 LNHDA, CDR2 SQIVND (reference sequence). The length of the CDR3 is 15 residues. This chain's CDR3 is CASKHGRGGTGELFF. As DNA, the CDR3 is TGTGCCAGTAAGCACGGAAGAGGGGGCACCGGGGAGCTGTTTTTT.

V is TRBV19 and J is TRBJ2-1; TRBD2 matches at 7 bases. V trimming: 0 bases; J trimming: 7 bases; junction bases outside the gene matches: 12. This CDR3 contains 17 residues. Per the germline V gene, CDR1 is LNHDA and CDR2 is SQIVND (reference sequence). The CDR3 loop reads CASSIDTLAAPWNEQFF. As DNA, the CDR3 is TGTGCCAGTAGTATAGACACCCTAGCGGCTCCTTGGAATGAGCAGTTCTTC.

The J gene is TRBJ2-2, the V gene TRBV27, with TRBD2 as a possible D gene (6 bases). The CDR3 covers 16 residues. Trimming took off 6 bases at V and 0 bases at J, with 14 bases between the two ends. Germline V gene data show CDR1 as MNHEY and CDR2 as SMNVEV (reference sequence). The CDR3 spells CASRYLSGANTGELFF. The CDR3 DNA reads as TGTGCCAGCAGATACCTTAGCGGCGCGAACACCGGGGAGCTGTTTTTT.

The CDR3 DNA reads as TGTGCCAGCAGCGTAACCTCGACAGTCACCACCGTGGGGTACAATGAGCAGTTCTTC. The encoded protein is CASSVTSTVTTVGYNEQFF. The chain has TRBV9 and TRBJ2-1; D is possibly TRBD1 (5 bases). Trimming removed 1 base from V and 4 bases from J, with 24 bases in between. CDR1 is SGDLS, CDR2 YYNGEE, per germline. CDR3 size: 19 residues.

The V gene is TRBV10-1, the J gene TRBJ2-1; 7 bases are a match to TRBD2. The V gene's germline CDR1 is WNHNN and CDR2 SYGVQD (reference sequence). V dropped 5 bases and J dropped 8; count of bases not matched to a gene: 12. CDR3 length: 15 amino acids. DNA for the CDR3: TGCGCCAGCAGTCCCGGACTAGGGGTTTCAGATGAGCAGTTCTTC. Translating gives CASSPGLGVSDEQFF.

The chain joins TRBV29-1 to TRBJ1-2; no clear D. The CDR3 has 11 amino acids. Trimming shortened V by 3 bases and J by 6 bases, and 8 bases separated the two germline ends. Germline V gene sequence: CDR1 SQVTM, CDR2 ANQGSEA. CDR3 amino acids: CSVDGSDGYTF. The CDR3 nucleotides read TGCAGCGTTGACGGATCTGATGGCTACACCTTC.

Only one count was recorded for this clone. V gene TRBV28 combines with J gene TRBJ2-7; D is undetermined. This CDR3 is 13 amino acids long. Trimming shortened V by 6 bases and J by 6 bases, and 15 bases separated the two germline ends. Germline V gene lookup returns CDR1 MDHEN and CDR2 SYDVKM. The CDR3: CASSPSIGAEQYF. CDR3 DNA: TGTGCCAGCAGCCCCTCGATTGGCGCCGAGCAGTACTTC.

The genes are TRBV10-1 and TRBJ1-1, with a possible D match to TRBD1 (6 bases). The V end was cut by 7 bases, the J end by 4 bases, with 13 bases between. Germline lookup yields CDR1 WNHNN and CDR2 SYGVQD (reference sequence). The CDR3 contains 13 residues. The CDR3 region has the DNA TGCGCCAGCAAGGGGGGGGCGGTCACTGAAGCTTTCTTT. It translates to CASKGGAVTEAFF.

V usage is TRBV4-2 and J usage is TRBJ2-7, with 9 bases identical to TRBD2. The CDR3 consists of 13 residues. The germline V gene has CDR1 LGHNA and CDR2 YNFKEQ. J gave up 5 bases and V 1 base, and 0 bases lay outside the gene matches. The CDR3 is CASSQGTSDEQYF. CDR3 DNA sequence: TGTGCCAGCAGCCAAGGGACTAGCGACGAGCAGTACTTC.

This clone was observed a single time. The chain is built from TRBV23-1 and TRBJ2-3, with 9 bases matching TRBD1. TRBV23-1 qualifies as an ORF whose function is uncertain. This CDR3 has 16 residues. V was clipped by 7 bases and J by 2 bases; unmatched bases: 10. The CDR3 spells CASKQGAVTFTDTQYF. The CDR3 DNA reads as TGCGCCAGCAAACAGGGGGCAGTCACCTTCACAGATACGCAGTATTTT.

The CDR3 DNA is TGTGCCAGCAGGAGACAGGGGCCCGGGGAGCTGTTTTTT. This encodes CASRRQGPGELFF. V usage is TRBV6-6 and J usage is TRBJ2-2, with 8 positions matching TRBD1. Trimming removed 6 bases from V and 6 bases from J; junction bases left unmatched: 3. Germline CDR1 MNHNY, CDR2 SVGAGI (reference sequence). The length of the CDR3 is 13 residues.

The genes are TRBV2 and TRBJ2-3; 7 nucleotides match TRBD2. CDR3 length equals 16 residues. V was pared by 3 bases and J by 6 bases, with 12 bases of the junction left unmatched. Germline CDR1 is SNHLY and CDR2 is FYNNEI. The CDR3 DNA reads TGTGCCAGCAGTGAGGGTGGGAGGGCCCTTTTGGATACGCAGTATTTT. It translates to CASSEGGRALLDTQYF.

This chain joins TRBV9 and TRBJ1-1; no clear D. Germline-derived CDR1 and CDR2 are SGDLS and YYNGEE. Trimming left V 0 bases short and J 0 bases short, with 9 bases between. The CDR3 is 15 amino acids. The CDR3 DNA follows: TGTGCCAGCAGCGTAGGGGTACGCATGAACACTGAAGCTTTCTTT. Its protein product is CASSVGVRMNTEAFF.

The chain has TRBV5-1 and TRBJ1-4; D is uncertain. Trimming cost V 0 bases and J 7 bases, with 10 bases left between them. This CDR3 is 14 amino acids long. Germline lookup yields CDR1 SGHRS and CDR2 YFSETQ. Here the CDR3 reads CASSLGTNSEKLFF. In nucleotides, the CDR3 is TGCGCCAGCAGCTTGGGTACAAACAGTGAAAAACTGTTTTTT.

The rearrangement links TRBV7-9 to TRBJ2-7; maybe TRBD1 (5 bases). Looked up from germline, CDR1 is SEHNR and CDR2 is FQNEAQ (reference sequence). The ends were cut back, 0 bases at V and 5 bases at J, with 14 bases in the middle. CDR3 size: 15 residues. CDR3 nucleotide sequence: TGTGCCAGCAGCTTAGCTACAGGTGACCCTAACGAGCAGTACTTC. This sequence encodes CASSLATGDPNEQYF.

The chain recombines TRBV5-4 with TRBJ1-1, with D unresolved. The ends were cut back, 0 bases at V and 3 bases at J, with 9 bases in the middle. There are 14 residues in the CDR3. Germline CDR1 SGHNT, CDR2 YYREEE (reference sequence). CDR3 in amino acids: CASSLGLSHTEAFF. As DNA, the CDR3 is TGTGCCAGCAGCTTGGGCCTCAGCCACACTGAAGCTTTCTTT.